This T cell receptor (beta chain) originates from a study of OX40 agonist ivuxolimab in advanced cancers. Study at large: Of mixed ages from about 23 to 85 and averaging approximately 60 years, the group was over 80% male.

Points from the study as a whole: CD4+ T cells averaged fewer expanded clones than CD8+ T cells.

Sequencing used immunoSEQ multiplex PCR; TCRdb keeps in-frame clones, though not all of them. The sample lists more than 45,000 clones; almost 90% were seen once. The V and J ends lost 0 bases and 7 bases respectively, with 10 bases between them. The germline gives CDR1 SGDLS, CDR2 YYNGEE. The CDR3 runs 13 residues. Points on this clone: As yet, its antigen is unknown.

The material was CD4+ or CD8+ T cells sorted from blood, obtained in a trial of the OX40 agonist ivuxolimab. The chain employs TRBV9 and TRBJ1-2; unclear D gene. The receptor was isolated from an adult with an advanced solid tumor such as melanoma, head and neck, liver or kidney cancer. The CDR3 DNA sequence: TGTGCCAGCAGCGTAGGAGAGCTGGGTGGCTACACCTTC. Its translation is CASSVGELGGYTF.